This T cell receptor (beta chain) is from a study of blood T cell repertoires in COVID-19 (dated by TCRdb to the early 2020s). In the study overall: Samples from collaborators originated in the United States, Italy and Spain and spanned both the acute and convalescent phases of COVID-19. The prospective study material was composed of cDNA or gDNA derived from T cells, B-cell-depleted T cells, or PBMCs. Where available, HLA class I and class II types were obtained from metadata supplied by the sample provider rather than from assay-based typing. A freely available public database, intended as a resource for researchers studying the immune response to SARS-CoV-2, is where the repertoires were released. Sample metadata almost always included a de-identified subject ID, COVID-19 status, age in years and sex. The dataset comprised deeply sampled blood TCRbeta repertoires from subjects exposed to, actively infected with, or recovered from COVID-19. The samples were drawn from two sources: the first 160 participants of the ongoing ImmuneRACE study, and fewer than 1,500 subjects contributed by 6 global collaborators.

Paper-wide results and their limitations: The quantity of clinical and demographic metadata differed by source and by participant and was supplied without curation.

TCRbeta CDR3 regions were amplified from genomic DNA by means of the immunoSEQ Assay, a bias-controlled multiplex PCR. The authors' analysis ran thus. The number of nucleated cells in each sample was estimated by amplification of reference gene primers within the assay. To quantify the absolute abundance of each unique TCRbeta CDR3 rearrangement, sequence reads were collapsed and filtered. For each sample, productive Simpson clonality was calculated by taking the square root of Simpson's diversity index across productive rearrangements. TCRdb's version of the immuneACCESS table is confined to in-frame rearrangements and falls short of the full clone set. An unresolved V gene accounts for under half of the shortfall where checked; the remainder is of unknown origin. Clone size and the V and J calls come from that table; the DNA yielded D and trimming. The sample records hundreds of thousands of clones, approximately 83% of which are singletons. The ten largest clones capture roughly 10% of the sample.

Each collaborating institution followed its own protocols to collect whole blood in K2EDTA tubes. For TCRbeta analysis, collaborators shipped samples as frozen whole blood, isolated PBMCs, or DNA extracted from either of those sample types. V ends up 5 bases short and J 2 bases short, with an unmatched junction base count of 10. The germline V gene gives CDR1 as SGHRS and CDR2 as YFSETQ. The CDR3 spans 16 residues, from the cysteine through the phenylalanine. This entry keeps only the CDR3 DNA: 48 bases, framed from base 1. As concerns this clone: The clone's antigen remains unknown. Within one base of it there is no much larger clone, and no base qualities were kept.

This chain is built from TRBV5-1 and TRBJ2-3; 8 central bases correspond to TRBD1. The sequencing input was peripheral blood. The source of this sequence is an elderly man with acute or convalescent COVID-19. The CDR3 has the sequence CASRPPGTGNTDTQYF. The bases are TGCGCCAGCAGACCGCCCGGGACAGGAAACACAGATACGCAGTATTTT.